The 21 T cell receptor beta chains listed next were all sequenced from one sample in a study of shared clonotypes between healthy human individuals. The repertoire was sequenced with immunoSEQ multiplex PCR; TCRdb's copy has only in-frame clones and lacks some. The sample has about a million clones; 60% to 85% are singletons. Material for sequencing was memory CD4+ T cells sorted from blood. Subset specified: CD45RA-negative fraction. The receptor set was obtained from a man between 18 and 29 years old in good health.

The rearrangement uses TRBV28 and TRBJ2-1; D may be TRBD1 or TRBD2 (6 bases each). CDR3 length equals 12 residues. The germline CDR1 and CDR2 sequences are MDHEN and SYDVKM. Trimming cost V 3 bases and J 9 bases, with 9 bases left between them. The CDR3 here is CASSLGGAEQFF. In DNA, the CDR3 is TGTGCCAGCAGTTTGGGGGGCGCTGAGCAGTTCTTC.

The chain uses TRBV9 and TRBJ1-6, with 8 positions matching TRBD1. The CDR3 runs 15 residues. Germline CDR1 reads SGDLS; CDR2 reads YYNGEE. The trim removed 3 bases at V and 7 bases at J, leaving 6 bases unmatched. DNA for the CDR3: TGTGCCAGCAGCGGAGGACAGGGAGTCAATTCACCCCTCCACTTT. It encodes CASSGGQGVNSPLHF.

The gene calls are TRBV7-2 and TRBJ2-2; D is uncertain. Trimming stripped 1 base from V and 6 bases from J, with 9 bases between. CDR1 is SGHTA, CDR2 FQGNSA, per germline. CDR3 length: 14 residues. The CDR3 is CASSLEAIPGELFF. The CDR3 bases are TGTGCCAGCAGCTTAGAGGCGATCCCCGGGGAGCTGTTTTTT. The whole variable domain, filled in from reference TRBV7-2 and TRBJ2-2, reads GAGVSQSPSNKVTEKGKDVELRCDPISGHTALYWYRQSLGQGLEFLIYFQGNSAPDKSGLPSDRFSAERTGGSVSTLTIQRTQQEDSAVYLCASSLEAIPGELFFGEGSRLTVL.

This chain links TRBV30 with TRBJ1-2; 8 nucleotides line up with TRBD1. The germline V gene encodes CDR1 GTSNPN and CDR2 SVGIG (reference sequence). The CDR3 is 13 amino acids. The J segment lost 6 bases and the V segment lost 2 bases, leaving 5 bases of the junction unmatched. The CDR3 protein is CAWSLDRANGYTF. Written as DNA, the CDR3 is TGTGCCTGGAGTCTGGACAGGGCGAATGGCTACACCTTC.

This clone has just a few counts. The chain joins TRBV4-1 to TRBJ2-6; 7 nucleotides agree with TRBD1. V lost 6 bases and J lost 2; bases outside the gene matches: 4. The CDR3 runs to 15 residues. The V gene's germline CDR1 is MGHRA and CDR2 YSYEKL. The CDR3 reads CASSPTGTGANVLTF. For the CDR3, the DNA is TGCGCCAGCAGTCCGACAGGGACTGGGGCCAACGTCCTGACTTTC.

This clone is a singleton in its sample. This sequence joins TRBV29-1 and TRBJ1-3; no reliable D call. V lost 7 bases, J lost 4 bases, and 8 bases lay in between. The CDR3 runs to 11 residues. Germline CDR1 reads SQVTM; CDR2 reads ANQGSEA. CDR3 in DNA: TGCAGCGCCCCGTGGGGAAACACCATATATTTT. Translating it yields CSAPWGNTIYF.

The chain recombines TRBV11-2 with TRBJ2-7; TRBD1 is a possible D gene (6 bases). The CDR3 has 15 amino acids. Per the germline V gene, CDR1 is SGHAT and CDR2 is FQNNGV. The V end was cut by 0 bases, the J end by 5 bases, with 14 bases between. CDR3 sequence reads: CASSLDRVGADEQYF. The CDR3, as DNA: TGTGCCAGCAGCTTAGATCGTGTGGGGGCCGACGAGCAGTACTTC.

The sample holds many counts of this clone. The chain links TRBV30 to TRBJ1-5; 8 bases fit TRBD1. Unmatched junction bases numbered 8, after V lost 2 bases and J lost 2 bases. CDR1 and CDR2 (germline): GTSNPN, SVGIG (reference sequence). CDR3 length equals 16 residues. CDR3 loop: CAWSIQGALGNQPQHF. Written as DNA, the CDR3 is TGTGCCTGGAGTATCCAGGGGGCCTTAGGCAATCAGCCCCAGCATTTT. Supplemented by reference TRBV30 and TRBJ1-5, the full variable domain reads SQTIHQWPATLVQPVGSPLSLECTVEGTSNPNLYWYRQAAGRGLQLLFYSVGIGQISSEVPQNLSASRPQDRQFILSSKKLLLSDSGFYLCAWSIQGALGNQPQHFGDGTRLSIL.

J is TRBJ2-6 and V is TRBV28; D may be TRBD2 (5 bases). The CDR3 loop spans 14 amino acids. Germline assignment: CDR1 MDHEN and CDR2 SYDVKM. V shed 7 bases and J shed 6 bases, with 13 bases lying between them. CDR3 sequence: CASTRGVKANVLTF. CDR3 coding DNA: TGTGCCAGCACACGGGGAGTTAAGGCCAACGTCCTGACTTTC.

The chain joins TRBV15 to TRBJ1-5; D unresolved. V gave up 5 bases and J gave up 0 bases, with 2 bases separating them. Germline assignment: CDR1 LNHNV and CDR2 YYDKDF (reference sequence). This CDR3 comprises 12 residues. This CDR3 reads CATSYSNQPQHF. CDR3 nucleotide sequence: TGTGCCACCAGCTATAGCAATCAGCCCCAGCATTTT.

V is TRBV11-1 and J is TRBJ2-7; 7 bases line up with TRBD1. CDR3 length: 14 residues. Per the germline V gene, CDR1 is SGHAT and CDR2 is FQDESV (reference sequence). V lost 3 bases, J lost 2 bases, and 4 bases stayed unmatched. CDR3 loop: CASSFRTGAYEQYF. The CDR3 DNA follows: TGTGCCAGCAGCTTCAGGACAGGCGCCTACGAGCAGTACTTC.

The V call is TRBV30, the J call TRBJ2-3; D is unclear. This CDR3 has 13 residues. Trimming removed 2 bases at V and 6 bases at J, with 12 bases between. Germline CDR1 GTSNPN, CDR2 SVGIG (reference sequence). The CDR3 protein is CAWSRDDADTQYF. CDR3 in DNA: TGTGCCTGGAGTAGGGATGACGCGGATACGCAGTATTTT. Drawing the rest from reference TRBV30 and TRBJ2-3, the complete variable domain is SQTIHQWPATLVQPVGSPLSLECTVEGTSNPNLYWYRQAAGRGLQLLFYSVGIGQISSEVPQNLSASRPQDRQFILSSKKLLLSDSGFYLCAWSRDDADTQYFGPGTRLTVL.

V and J are TRBV19 and TRBJ1-5; TRBD1 aligns across 9 bases. CDR1 and CDR2 (germline): LNHDA, SQIVND (reference sequence). This CDR3 has 15 residues. The V segment lost 3 bases and the J segment 7 bases; nucleotides outside the gene matches: 7. Here the CDR3 DNA reads TGTGCCAGTAGTATGAAGGGACAGGGAGGGCAGCCCCAGCATTTT. As protein: CASSMKGQGGQPQHF.

This chain connects TRBV5-4 to TRBJ2-3; D might be TRBD1 (8 bases). Trimming removed 3 bases at V and 6 bases at J, with 14 bases between. The CDR3 extends over 14 amino acids. Germline assignment: CDR1 SGHNT and CDR2 YYREEE (reference sequence). The DNA of the CDR3 is TGTGCCAGCAGCTCGAACAGGGGGGGGGATACGCAGTATTTT. This codes for CASSSNRGGDTQYF. Full variable domain (rest looked up from reference TRBV5-4 and TRBJ2-3): ETGVTQSPTHLIKTRGQQVTLRCSSQSGHNTVSWYQQALGQGPQFIFQYYREEENGRGNFPPRFSGLQFPNYSSELNVNALELDDSALYLCASSSNRGGDTQYFGPGTRLTVL.

The CDR3 bases are TGTGCCAGCAGTTTAGGACAGGGGTATGAAAAACTGTTTTTT. Its protein is CASSLGQGYEKLFF. The V and J genes are TRBV28 and TRBJ1-4; 9 bases are a match to TRBD1. Germline V gene sequence: CDR1 MDHEN, CDR2 SYDVKM. The CDR3 has 14 amino acids. V lost 2 bases to trimming and J lost 6 bases; unmatched junction nucleotides: 1.

The chain employs TRBV7-9 and TRBJ1-2, with no clear D. V was cut by 1 base and J by 0 bases, with 6 bases left in between. Germline V CDR1 and CDR2: SEHNR, FQNEAQ (reference sequence). This CDR3 has 14 residues. The CDR3 region has the DNA TGTGCCAGCAGCTTAGTGGGATCTAACTATGGCTACACCTTC. As protein: CASSLVGSNYGYTF.

This chain joins TRBV19 and TRBJ2-5; unclear D gene. Per germline, CDR1 LNHDA and CDR2 SQIVND (reference sequence). CDR3 length: 14 amino acids. Trimming left V 4 bases short and J 1 base short, with 10 bases between. CDR3 in DNA: TGTGCCAGTAGTAGAACAATGCTCCAAGAGACCCAGTACTTC. This codes for CASSRTMLQETQYF.

As for this clone: The same CDR3 is also encoded by other DNA sequences in this sample. The rearrangement uses TRBV20-1 and TRBJ2-7, with D perhaps matching TRBD1 (6 bases). Trimming left V 6 bases short and J 3 bases short, with 9 bases between. The CDR3 sequence is 11 residues long. Germline V gene lookup returns CDR1 DFQATT and CDR2 SNEGSKA (reference sequence). The CDR3 here is CSASDSYEQYF. Here the CDR3 DNA reads TGCAGTGCCTCGGACAGCTACGAGCAGTACTTC.

CDR3 residues: CASSTTTNEKLFF. CDR3 nucleotide sequence: TGCGCCAGCAGTACAACAACTAATGAAAAACTGTTTTTT. J is TRBJ1-4 and V is TRBV5-1; D remains ambiguous. V was cut by 5 bases and J by 0 bases, with 5 bases left in between. This CDR3 is 13 amino acids long. Germline V CDR1 and CDR2: SGHRS, YFSETQ.

V gene TRBV10-3 combines with J gene TRBJ2-5, with 7 nucleotides matching TRBD1. The V gene's germline CDR1 is ENHRY and CDR2 SYGVKD. The CDR3 sequence is 12 residues long. The V gene end was trimmed by 10 bases and the J gene end by 5 bases; junction bases not matched to a gene: 7. DNA for the CDR3: TGTGCCACCGAGGGGGCTGGGGAGACCCAGTACTTC. Protein sequence: CATEGAGETQYF.

The chain employs TRBV30 and TRBJ1-2; the D is unclear. V gave up 4 bases and J gave up 8 bases, with 17 bases separating them. The CDR3 totals 13 residues. CDR1 GTSNPN and CDR2 SVGIG come from the germline V gene (reference sequence). The chain's CDR3 is CAWTDRGSVGYTF. In nucleotides, the CDR3 is TGTGCCTGGACCGACCGCGGTAGCGTGGGCTACACCTTC.